This record covers a single T cell receptor beta chain. Its antigen specificity is not known. Base-call qualities are not available, and no considerably larger clone is one nucleotide away. This specimen belongs to a study of CD8+ T cells in alopecia areata listed by TCRdb under 2018. Study-wide context: The treated patients, all with moderate-to-severe alopecia areata, were enrolled in an open-label pilot trial of oral tofacitinib given at 5 to 10 mg twice daily. Tofacitinib-treated patients had biopsies at baseline and at 4 and 24 weeks of treatment, with a later scalp biopsy in several patients. To study T cell clonal expansion in alopecia areata, the researchers applied high-throughput TCRbeta sequencing to both the C3H/HeJ mouse model and human patients. RNA was extracted with the PAXgene miRNA kit for fixed scalp, the miRNeasy kit for PBMCs, and the RNeasy kit for mouse skin. TCRbeta CDR3 regions were amplified by immunoSEQ multiplex PCR using 35 Vbeta forward and 13 Jbeta reverse primers. Scalp tissue and sorted CD4+ and CD8+ peripheral blood T cells from patchy and totalis/universalis alopecia areata patients and from healthy controls were covered by human TCRbeta sequencing. Scalp clonality was compared among normal scalp (n=4), patchy alopecia areata scalp (n=8), and alopecia totalis/universalis scalp (n=8). Patients received tofacitinib for 6 to 18 months and were then followed off drug for 6 months to check for delayed response and recurrence.

Results and caveats for the whole study, not just this receptor: Higher clonality and more expanded CD8+ clones were observed in lesional scalp than in normal scalp, particularly in alopecia totalis/universalis, a finding suggestive of antigenic drive. Unlike mouse skin, which is dominated by gammadelta T cells, normal human skin has resident alphabeta T cells that are also sequenced, and this complicates analysis of the scalp TCR repertoire. Compared with mice, TCR sequences shared between patients were less clear, possibly partly because of HLA diversity across the patient population.

Libraries were made using the immunoSEQ multiplex PCR assay. RNA was extracted from all samples and reverse transcribed into cDNA, which served as template for TCR sequencing. First-strand cDNA was synthesized with SuperScript III using a 2:1 mix of oligo-dT and random hexamers. A synthetic immune receptor repertoire was used to measure amplification bias, and any remaining bias was corrected computationally. On the authors' methods: Raw reads were preprocessed to remove errors, and CDR3 was defined according to IMGT conventions as the region from the conserved cysteine to phenylalanine. Clonality was computed by normalizing Shannon entropy by log2 of the number of productive unique TCRs and subtracting the result from 1. Whether each scalp clone was CD4 or CD8 was inferred by checking scalp TCRbeta sequences against the CD4 and CD8 repertoires from sorted blood. The table was pulled from immuneACCESS by TCRdb, which kept in-frame rearrangements only. Such tables lose some clones; where checked, under half of the loss comes from unresolved V genes, and the rest has no known cause. The V and J calls and clone size were taken over from that table, and D and trimming were inferred from the DNA. This sample gives over 110,000 clones in total; roughly half of them show up just once. Jointly, the top ten make up 0.8% to 1% of the sample.

In light of the paper, this sample's time point label describes: baseline before oral tofacitinib. From alopecia areata patients, peripheral blood was collected along with lesional scalp punch biopsies. After PBMCs were isolated by density centrifugation and stained for CD3, CD4 and CD8, a FACSAria was used to sort CD4+ and CD8+ T cells. The clonotype originates from a human donor with alopecia areata. Sequencing used CD4+ T cells sorted from blood, obtained at week 0.

The DNA is TGTGCCAGCAGCTTAGGCCCGGATTACGAGCAGTACTTC. This encodes CASSLGPDYEQYF. In this chain, TRBV11-2 is recombined with TRBJ2-7, with the identity of the D gene unclear. Looking up the germline V gene yields CDR1 SGHAT and CDR2 FQNNGV. From the cysteine through the phenylalanine, the CDR3 covers 13 amino acids. Only the CDR3 DNA stays, 39 bases, in frame from base 1. V and J are truncated by 1 base and 4 bases respectively, leaving an intervening sequence of 8 bases.